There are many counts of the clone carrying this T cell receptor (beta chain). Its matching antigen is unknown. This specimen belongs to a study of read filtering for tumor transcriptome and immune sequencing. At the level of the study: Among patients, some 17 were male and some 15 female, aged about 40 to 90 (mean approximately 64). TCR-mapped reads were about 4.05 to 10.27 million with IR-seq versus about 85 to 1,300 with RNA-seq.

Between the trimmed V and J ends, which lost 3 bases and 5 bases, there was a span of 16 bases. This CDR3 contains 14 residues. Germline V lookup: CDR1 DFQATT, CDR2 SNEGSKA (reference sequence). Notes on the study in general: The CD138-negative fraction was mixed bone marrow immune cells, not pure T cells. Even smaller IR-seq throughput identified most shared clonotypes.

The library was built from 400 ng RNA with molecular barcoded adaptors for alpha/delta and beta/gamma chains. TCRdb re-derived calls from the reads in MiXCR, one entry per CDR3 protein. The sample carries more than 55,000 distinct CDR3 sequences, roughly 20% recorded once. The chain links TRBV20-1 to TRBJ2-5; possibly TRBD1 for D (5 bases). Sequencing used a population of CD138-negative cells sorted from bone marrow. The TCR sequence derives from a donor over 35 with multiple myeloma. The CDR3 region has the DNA TGCAGTGCTAGCAGAACACGCAGGGCGGAGACCCAGTACTTC. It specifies CSASRTRRAETQYF.